Below, one T cell receptor beta chain is given with its context. The data were taken from a study of shared clonotypes between healthy human individuals. The ends lost 3 bases at V and 6 bases at J; junction bases unmatched: 9. Germline V gene sequence: CDR1 KGHSH, CDR2 LQKENI. This CDR3 region has 15 residues. The repertoire was sequenced with immunoSEQ multiplex PCR; TCRdb's copy has only in-frame clones and lacks some. The table includes around 700,000 clones, around four fifths detected once. The receptor was isolated from a woman in her 30s in good health. J is TRBJ2-3 and V is TRBV18, with 7 bases lining up with TRBD2. Source material: memory CD4+ T cells sorted from blood. The subset is: CD45RA-negative fraction. For the CDR3, the DNA is TGTGCCAGCTCACCCACTAGCGTTGTTGGGGATACGCAGTATTTT. Translated, it gives CASSPTSVVGDTQYF.